This T cell receptor beta chain was found in a study of shared clonotypes between healthy human individuals (dated by TCRdb to about 2020). Regarding the study in general: A couple of women and three men aged 18 to 49 years were included in the cohort. Per donor, leukapheresis produced somewhere between about 0.94 and 9.5 billion PBMCs. For each donor, three plates each were used for CD4 naive and CD4 memory, two plates were used for CD8 naive, and one plate was used for CD8 memory. To estimate repertoire size and how much clonotype sharing occurs between individuals, the study deeply sequenced the blood TCR repertoires of five or six healthy adults. To increase sequencing depth and limit assay-specific biases, TCR repertoire library preparation and sequencing were carried out by different laboratories using diverse techniques.

General conclusions and limits of the study: Naive subsets generally had larger estimated clonotype richness than memory subsets. Clonotypes shared by all four sorted-subset donors showed higher generation probabilities than non-shared clonotypes. Because the study included a small number of donors, the genetic and exposure-history diversity represented was limited. Sharing across a few donors was observed for roughly 5.4% of naive CD4, 3% to 4% of naive CD8, 2.3% of memory CD4, and over 0.3% of memory CD8 clonotypes. Based on pairwise subsampling, the degree of clonotype sharing among donors was expected to be affected by sequencing depth. Sampling was restricted to blood, and TCR repertoires in tissues likely differ from the TCR repertoires found in blood. Rarefaction of sorted-subset datasets indicated incomplete sequencing despite the large sequencing depth.

Via the germline V gene, CDR1 is SNHLY and CDR2 FYNNEI. Trimming removed 4 bases from V and 8 bases from J, leaving 8 bases between the germline ends. Reading from cysteine to phenylalanine, the CDR3 counts 11 amino acids. The read is trimmed to its CDR3 DNA, 33 bases read in frame from base 1. The donors were healthy, HIV-negative adults who had no recently reported acute infections or vaccinations. All donors were Caucasian adults living in Nashville, Tennessee, USA. Magnetic negative selection was used to enrich CD4+ T cells, after which naive cells were positively selected on CD45RA and the negative fraction became the memory subset. Blood was obtained by leukapheresis, after which PBMCs were separated by Ficoll-Histopaque density gradient centrifugation and cryopreserved in liquid nitrogen vapor phase. Analytical flow cytometry was used to check the purity and quantity of each magnetically sorted T cell population. Each sorted fraction had its genomic DNA isolated and then quantified by UV absorbance on a Nanodrop 2000c.

About this clone: Its specific antigen is unknown. The record has no base qualities; no much larger clone is one base away.

Using the deep immunoSEQ assay, multiplex PCR amplified TCR CDR3 regions from genomic DNA. Extracted genomic DNA from each cell subset was distributed evenly across all wells of several immunoSEQ 96-well plates, and each plate was treated as a replicate. Each replicate PCR for sorted subsets received approximately 220 ng genomic DNA, equal to about 29,000 T cell genomes. The purified libraries were quantified using a Qubit 3.0 fluorometer, sized with a Bioanalyzer 2100, and then quantified again using the KAPA Library Quantification kit. Every immunoSEQ 96-well plate was sequenced on a separate single-read 150-cycle Illumina NextSeq 550 flow cell. As for the authors' bioinformatics: Because only junctional sequences without quality scores were contained in the immunoSEQ output, filtering matching that applied to full-length reads could not be performed. Sequences were annotated with PyIR, a Python wrapper for IgBLAST v1.9, using IMGT germline references to assign V/J genes and CDR3. Reads were removed for weak V/J assignments (E-value above 1e-6), missing CDR3, stop codons, out-of-frame junctions, or ambiguous translated residues. A V3J clonotype was defined by an identical inferred V gene, J gene, and CDR3 amino acid sequence. Percentage overlap between repertoires was calculated by dividing the number of shared unique clonotypes by the size of the smaller repertoire. Richness of each repertoire was evaluated using RTK rarefaction, the Chao1 estimator, and Recon v2.1 estimates of unobserved clonotypes. Generation probabilities were computed with OLGA for all TCRbeta clonotypes obtained by the gDNA method from several donors. In TCRdb, the immuneACCESS table is reduced to in-frame sequences with V and J assigned. These tables do not hold every clone; where another copy was compared, an unresolved V gene accounts for under half, and the others remain unexplained. D and trimming come from the DNA, and the V and J calls and clone size come from that table. The sample profile shows approximately 940,000 clones; approximately 76% of them were found once. The top ten hold over 1.3% of the sample.

The sample comprised memory CD4+ T cells sorted from blood. The cell subset or site label for this specimen denotes: CD45RA-negative fraction. The chain uses TRBV2 and TRBJ1-2, with the D gene call left open. This TCR was recovered from a man aged 18 to 30 in good health. The sequenced DNA: TGTGCCAGCAGTGCTCTTGGCGGCTACACCTTC. Protein translation: CASSALGGYTF. The variable domain in full, with residues beyond the CDR3 obtained from the reference TRBV2 and TRBJ1-2 genes, is EPEVTQTPSHQVTQMGQEVILRCVPISNHLYFYWYRQILGQKVEFLVSFYNNEISEKSEIFDDQFSVERPDGSNFTLKIRSTKLEDSAMYFCASSALGGYTFGSGTRLTVV.